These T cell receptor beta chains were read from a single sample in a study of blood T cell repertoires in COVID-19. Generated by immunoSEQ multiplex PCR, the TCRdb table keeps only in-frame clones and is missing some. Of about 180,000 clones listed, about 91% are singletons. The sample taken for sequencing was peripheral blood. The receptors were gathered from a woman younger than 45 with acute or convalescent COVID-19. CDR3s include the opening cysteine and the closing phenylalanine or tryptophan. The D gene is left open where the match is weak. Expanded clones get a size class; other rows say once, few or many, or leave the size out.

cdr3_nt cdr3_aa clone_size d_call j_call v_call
TGTGCCTGGAGTGCGTCGCGAGGGAGGCCCCACCAAGAGACCCAGTACTTC CAWSASRGRPHQETQYF . . TRBJ2-5 TRBV30
TGTGCCAGCAGCCCTCACAGGGCCCTTGGATACGAGCAGTACTTC CASSPHRALGYEQYF . . TRBJ2-7 TRBV28
TGTGCCAGCAGTTTGACTAATGAGCAGTTCTTC CASSLTNEQFF . . TRBJ2-1 TRBV12-3/TRBV12-4
TGTGCTAGCAGCCCGTCGACTAGTGGGTCCGAGCAGTACTTC CASSPSTSGSEQYF few . TRBJ2-7 TRBV7-7
TGTGCCAGCAGCTTAACTAGCGGGAGTGGGGAGACCCAGTACTTC CASSLTSGSGETQYF . TRBD2 TRBJ2-5 TRBV7-8
TGTGCCAGCAGTTCTTGGACAGGCGTCGAGCAGTACTTC CASSSWTGVEQYF . TRBD1 TRBJ2-7 TRBV27
TGTGCCAGCAGAGAAAGTGGGGGCATTTGGACTAACTATGGCTACACCTTC CASRESGGIWTNYGYTF . . TRBJ1-2 TRBV6-1
TGTGCCAGTAGTTACGGCAGGGGGCTATTTCAGCCCCAGCATTTT CASSYGRGLFQPQHF . TRBD1 TRBJ1-5 TRBV19
TGTGCCAGCAGTGAACAAAGACTAGACTACGAGCAGTACTTC CASSEQRLDYEQYF . . TRBJ2-7 TRBV2
TGTGCCAGCAGTTTGGCCCACGAGCAGTACTTC CASSLAHEQYF once . TRBJ2-7 TRBV28
TGTGCCAGCAATACAGGATCATCTAACTATGGCTACACCTTC CASNTGSSNYGYTF . . TRBJ1-2 TRBV6-6
TGTGCCAGCAGGCAAGACAGGGACTGGACCCACATAACACCGTACTTC CASRQDRDWTHITPYF . . TRBJ2-7 TRBV5-8
TGTGCCAGCTTTCGGGACACTTCTGGCTACACCTTC CASFRDTSGYTF . . TRBJ1-2 TRBV2
TGTGCCAGCAGCCCAACCGGGACAGGGGAAGGGCAGTATTTT CASSPTGTGEGQYF . TRBD1 TRBJ2-3 TRBV7-9
TGCAGCGTTAGTCGGGACAGGCTCATGAACACTGAAGCTTTCTTT CSVSRDRLMNTEAFF . TRBD1 TRBJ1-1 TRBV29-1
TGCGCCAGCAATTCCGCATCAACAGGGACCATCTCTGGGGCCAACGTCCTGACTTTC CASNSASTGTISGANVLTF . . TRBJ2-6 TRBV4-1
TGTGCCAGCTCGCGGGTAGGGGGCATAACAGATACGCAGTATTTT CASSRVGGITDTQYF . TRBD1 TRBJ2-3 TRBV18
TGTGCCTGGAGTGTATCAAGGACTAGCGGGAAAGAGACCCAGTACTTC CAWSVSRTSGKETQYF . TRBD2 TRBJ2-5 TRBV30
TGTGCCAGCAGCATAGGCAGGGTACAGAATTCACCCCTCCACTTT CASSIGRVQNSPLHF . . TRBJ1-6 TRBV7-8
TGTGCCAGCAGTGCTAGCGGGAAAGGATGGGCAGATACGCAGTATTTT CASSASGKGWADTQYF . TRBD2 TRBJ2-3 TRBV2
TGTGCCAGCAGTTACTCGGAGCGGGTCGACGAGCAGTACTTC CASSYSERVDEQYF . . TRBJ2-7 TRBV6-6
TGTGCCAGCAGCCGATACGACAGAACCCTCTATGGCTACACCTTC CASSRYDRTLYGYTF once . TRBJ1-2 TRBV28
TGTGCCAGCAGCTTGCCCCCAGGGAGGTTGAACACTGAAGCTTTCTTT CASSLPPGRLNTEAFF few . TRBJ1-1 TRBV11-3
TGCGCCAGCAGCTTGGGCGGAGCAGATACGCAGTATTTT CASSLGGADTQYF . . TRBJ2-3 TRBV5-1
TGTGCCAGCAGCCAAAATTCGAGGGAGGGCACCTTC CASSQNSREGTF . . TRBJ1-2 TRBV3-1/TRBV3-2
TGTGCCAGCAGTTTATTCTCCCGCAATGAGCAGTTCTTC CASSLFSRNEQFF once . TRBJ2-1 TRBV27
TGTGCCACCAGCCTCGCGGGCTCCGGGGAGCTGTTTTTT CATSLAGSGELFF once . TRBJ2-2 TRBV24-1
TGTGCCAGCAGCTTAGAAGAGGCGGGAGCGGGCGAGACCCAGTACTTC CASSLEEAGAGETQYF few TRBD2 TRBJ2-5 TRBV7-9
TGTGCCAGCAGCCACCTGGGGACTCCTTTTCAGTACTTC CASSHLGTPFQYF few . TRBJ2-4 TRBV3-1/TRBV3-2
TGTGCCAGCAGTGAGTACCGGGACCAAGAGACCCAGTACTTC CASSEYRDQETQYF . . TRBJ2-5 TRBV25-1
TGTGCCAGCAGTTCACCACCCGCGGACAATAATGGCTACACCTTC CASSSPPADNNGYTF . . TRBJ1-2 TRBV28
TGTGCCAGCAGCTTAGGCCGGGGTCGGCCCCAGCATTTT CASSLGRGRPQHF . . TRBJ1-5 TRBV7-6
TGTGCCAGCAGCCGGGACAGGGGTGGATACGAGCAGTACTTC CASSRDRGGYEQYF once TRBD1 TRBJ2-7 TRBV6-5
TGTGCCAGCTCACCGGGACAAGGAAATTGGGACACCTTC CASSPGQGNWDTF . . TRBJ1-2 TRBV18
TGCGCCAGCAGCTCCCAGGGGACAGATACGCAGTATTTT CASSSQGTDTQYF . . TRBJ2-3 TRBV5-1
TGTGCCAGCTCAGTGGACAGCTATGGCTACACCTTC CASSVDSYGYTF . . TRBJ1-2 TRBV18
TGCGCCAGCAGTGAGTCGCGGGTTGGAGTCGGGGAGCTGTTTTTT CASSESRVGVGELFF . . TRBJ2-2 TRBV10-1
TGTGCCATCAGTGAGACCCTGACAGGTTCGAACAGTCAATTAAAACCTTTTAATGAAAAACTGTTTTTT CAISETLTGSNSQLKPFNEKLFF . . TRBJ1-4 TRBV10-3
TGTGCCAGCAGTTCTAGACTAGCGGAAACCTACAATGAGCAGTTCTTC CASSSRLAETYNEQFF . TRBD2 TRBJ2-1 TRBV6-5
TGTGCCAGCAGTGCGGGGGACAGGGGAATCAGCATTCAGTACTTC CASSAGDRGISIQYF once TRBD1 TRBJ2-4 TRBV2
TGTGCCAGCGGGAGGGACGGATACTACACCTTC CASGRDGYYTF . . TRBJ1-2 TRBV9
TGTGCCAGCACAGGACTAGCGACGAACACCGGGGAGCTGTTTTTT CASTGLATNTGELFF . TRBD2 TRBJ2-2 TRBV18
TGTGCCAGCTTTAGCTTGAATTCACCCCTCCACTTT CASFSLNSPLHF . . TRBJ1-6 TRBV18
TGTGCCAGCAAACTCTACAGGGATTCTGAGCAGTTCTTC CASKLYRDSEQFF . . TRBJ2-1 TRBV27
TGTGCCAGCTCCCGGAGCGAGCAGTACTTC CASSRSEQYF . . TRBJ2-7 TRBV28
TGTGCCTGGAGTGTACAGGGTGAGCAGTTCTTC CAWSVQGEQFF . . TRBJ2-1 TRBV30
TGTGCCAGCAGCCAAGATCACTACGAGCAGTACTTC CASSQDHYEQYF . . TRBJ2-7 TRBV14
TGCGCCAGCAGCTTGGGGTGGTTGGCACCTAACACCGGGGAGCTGTTTTTT CASSLGWLAPNTGELFF . . TRBJ2-2 TRBV5-1
TGTGCCAGCAGCTCGAGGGGCACAGATACGCAGTATTTT CASSSRGTDTQYF . . TRBJ2-3 TRBV5-4
TGTGCCAGCAGCCGTCCAGGGGAAGCGAACACTGAAGCTTTCTTT CASSRPGEANTEAFF . . TRBJ1-1 TRBV11-3
TGTGCCAGCAGAAGCGACAGGGGCCCTGAAGCTTTCTTT CASRSDRGPEAFF . TRBD1 TRBJ1-1 TRBV25-1